This T cell receptor (beta chain) was retrieved from a study of T-cell reconstitution after alpha-beta-depleted transplantation in children. Unique molecular identifiers were used in preparing the TCRbeta library. From the PCR reads, TCRdb called clonotypes with MiXCR, one entry per CDR3 protein. This table holds roughly 350,000 distinct CDR3 sequences, about a tenth found once. This clonotype appeared a few times. The CDR3 length is 17 residues. Losses at the gene ends were 0 bases for V and 2 bases for J; bases not matched to a gene: 4. Germline V gives CDR1 MGHRA, CDR2 YSYEKL. Specimen: PBMCs from the stem cell graft donor, collected from the stem cell graft. The receptor was isolated from a human donor who donated a stem cell graft to a child with acute lymphoblastic leukemia. The V gene is TRBV4-1, the J gene TRBJ2-1, with TRBD2 matching 10 bases. Here the CDR3 reads CASSQDGLAGAYNEQFF. The DNA of the CDR3 is TGCGCCAGCAGCCAAGATGGGCTAGCGGGAGCCTACAATGAGCAGTTCTTC.